What follows describes a single TCR beta chain. The data originate from a study of blood T cell repertoires in COVID-19. Study-level background: Specimens from acute and convalescent COVID-19 originated in the United States, Italy and Spain. Sources were T cells, B-cell-depleted T cells, or PBMCs; the material itself was cDNA or gDNA.

The repertoire was sequenced with immunoSEQ multiplex PCR; TCRdb's copy has only in-frame clones and lacks some. The sample includes about 490,000 clones, around 85% of them seen just once. Unmatched junction bases numbered 4, after V lost 3 bases and J lost 0 bases. The CDR3 loop spans 15 amino acids. Germline loops: CDR1 SNHLY, CDR2 FYNNEI. This rearrangement joins TRBV2 to TRBJ2-5; TRBD2 matches 7 bases. Sequencing was done on a sample of peripheral blood. This sequence originates from a human donor in a cohort sampled during active COVID-19. The CDR3 coding sequence is TGTGCCAGCAGTGAGGCTAGCGGTTACCAAGAGACCCAGTACTTC. Translated: CASSEASGYQETQYF.